Presented here are 32 T cell receptor beta chains from one specimen sequenced in a study of early T cells in non-severe SARS-CoV-2 infection. TCRdb re-called the 5' RACE reads through MiXCR, storing one row per CDR3 protein. The sample contains more than 50,000 distinct CDR3 sequences, about 12% of which appear only once. The sequenced sample consisted of whole blood. The receptors were sampled from an adult who was a healthcare worker with PCR-confirmed SARS-CoV-2 infection or an uninfected control (not recorded which).

This clonotype was picked up a small number of times. The rearrangement joins TRBV28 to TRBJ2-2; a weak D match, TRBD2 (5 bases). Germline V gene sequence: CDR1 MDHEN, CDR2 SYDVKM. The CDR3 has 12 residues. Between the trimmed V and J ends, which lost 8 bases and 4 bases, there was a span of 8 bases. In nucleotides, the CDR3 is TGTGCCAGCGGGAGTACCACCGGGGAGCTGTTTTTT. Translation: CASGSTTGELFF. Together with reference TRBV28 and TRBJ2-2, the CDR3 gives the full variable domain: DVKVTQSSRYLVKRTGEKVFLECVQDMDHENMFWYRQDPGLGLRLIYFSYDVKMKEKGDIPEGYSVSREKKERFSLILESASTNQTSMYLCASGSTTGELFFGEGSRLTVL.

This clonotype occurred a few times. The chain carries TRBV2 and TRBJ2-1; D ambiguous. CDR3 length equals 14 residues. With 8 bases removed from V and 3 bases from J, the gap between germline ends came to 14 bases. The germline gives CDR1 SNHLY, CDR2 FYNNEI. The DNA for the CDR3 is TGTGCCAGCCTATCGGAACTTTACTACAATGAGCAGTTCTTC. Translated, it gives CASLSELYYNEQFF.

This clonotype was counted a few times. V and J are TRBV6-2 or TRBV6-3 and TRBJ1-2; 7 bases align to TRBD1. This CDR3 has 13 residues. The V and J ends lost 3 bases and 6 bases, in that order; junction bases with no gene match: 4. CDR1 and CDR2 (germline): MNHEY, SVGEGT. The CDR3 loop is CASSYWDRDGYTF. CDR3 DNA: TGTGCCAGCAGTTATTGGGACAGAGATGGCTACACCTTC.

CDR3 sequence: CASSHRTTIYNEQFF. CDR3 nucleotide sequence: TGTGCCAGCAGCCACAGGACTACCATTTACAATGAGCAGTTCTTC. The chain carries TRBV3-1 and TRBJ2-1, with a weak D call TRBD2 (6 bases). The V end was cut by 3 bases, the J end by 4 bases, with 13 bases between. The CDR3 sequence is 15 residues long. The germline CDR1 and CDR2 sequences are LGHDT and YNNKEL (reference sequence).

This chain connects TRBV9 to TRBJ2-1; 15 nucleotides align to TRBD2. With 3 bases clipped from V and 4 bases from J, the junction kept 5 bases outside the gene matches. The CDR3 is 17 residues long. CDR1 and CDR2 from the germline V gene are SGDLS and YYNGEE. As DNA, the CDR3 is TGTGCCAGCAGCGGAGGACTAGCGGGGGGGCAATACAATGAGCAGTTCTTC. Translating gives CASSGGLAGGQYNEQFF.

In this sample, this clonotype turned up a few times. CDR3 DNA sequence: TGCAGTGCCTCCCCAGACAGGGCCGGGGAAAAACTGTTTTTT. The encoded protein is CSASPDRAGEKLFF. The V gene is TRBV20-1, the J gene TRBJ1-4; 7 bases are shared with TRBD1. Germline CDR1 reads DFQATT; CDR2 reads SNEGSKA (reference sequence). J gave up 8 bases and V 6 bases, and 12 bases lay outside the gene matches. The CDR3 is 14 amino acids.

Many counts were recorded for this clonotype. The chain has TRBV5-1 and TRBJ1-4; D gene unclear. The CDR3 runs 14 residues. Trimming removed 1 base from V and 0 bases from J, with 4 bases in between. The germline CDR1 and CDR2 sequences are SGHRS and YFSETQ. The CDR3 sequence is CASSLRATNEKLFF. CDR3 coding DNA: TGCGCCAGCAGCTTGAGGGCAACTAATGAAAAACTGTTTTTT. The whole variable domain, remainder taken from reference TRBV5-1 and TRBJ1-4, is KAGVTQTPRYLIKTRGQQVTLSCSPISGHRSVSWYQQTPGQGLQFLFEYFSETQRNKGNFPGRFSGRQFSNSRSEMNVSTLELGDSALYLCASSLRATNEKLFFGSGTQLSVL.

This clonotype came up a few times. The V gene is TRBV9, the J gene TRBJ2-5; the match to TRBD1 covers 8 bases. The length of the CDR3 is 14 residues. Germline V lookup: CDR1 SGDLS, CDR2 YYNGEE. V dropped 3 bases and J dropped 4; count of bases not matched to a gene: 5. In nucleotides, the CDR3 is TGTGCCAGCAGCGCTGCGGACAGGGCAGAGACCCAGTACTTC. This gives the protein CASSAADRAETQYF.

There are a few counts of this clonotype. The V and J genes are TRBV6-2 or TRBV6-3 and TRBJ1-6, with 7 positions matching TRBD1. V was clipped by 6 bases and J by 16 bases; unmatched bases: 6. The CDR3 consists of 11 residues. Germline loops: CDR1 MNHEY, CDR2 SVGEGT. CDR3 amino acids: CASSHNRGLHF. The CDR3, as DNA: TGTGCCAGCAGCCACAACAGGGGACTCCACTTT.

There are a few counts of this clonotype. This chain uses TRBV9 with TRBJ1-3; perhaps TRBD1 as D (6 bases). The germline V and J ends were trimmed by 4 bases and 0 bases, with 8 bases remaining between them. Germline V gene data show CDR1 as SGDLS and CDR2 as YYNGEE. The CDR3 has 14 residues. The CDR3 bases are TGTGCCAGCAGCCCGGGGGCCTCTGGAAACACCATATATTTT. It specifies CASSPGASGNTIYF.

This clonotype was seen ten or more times. J is TRBJ2-7 and V is TRBV10-1; 7 nucleotides line up with TRBD2. From germline, CDR1 is WNHNN and CDR2 SYGVQD (reference sequence). The CDR3 covers 12 residues. V shed 8 bases and J 3 bases; nucleotides not matched to a gene: 4. The CDR3 spells CASAPGGYEQYF. In DNA form, the CDR3 reads TGCGCCAGCGCCCCGGGGGGCTACGAGCAGTACTTC.

This clonotype was recorded many times. This chain joins TRBV6-1 and TRBJ2-1, with 10 positions matching TRBD2. Germline CDR1 and CDR2: MNHNS and SASEGT. CDR3 length equals 15 residues. J lost 7 bases, V lost 6 bases, and 9 bases had no gene match. CDR3 loop: CASSTLAGAGNEQFF. The CDR3 region has the DNA TGTGCCAGCAGCACTCTAGCGGGAGCGGGTAATGAGCAGTTCTTC.

V usage is TRBV12-3 or TRBV12-4 and J usage is TRBJ2-4; D may be TRBD2 (6 bases). The CDR3 extends over 12 amino acids. V was clipped by 6 bases and J by 7 bases, with 10 bases between them. CDR3 sequence reads: CASSRDLNIQYF. For the CDR3, the DNA is TGTGCCAGCAGCCGGGACTTGAACATTCAGTACTTC.

The table lists this clonotype with many counts. The J gene is TRBJ1-1, the V gene TRBV13; D call uncertain. Germline V gives CDR1 PRHDT, CDR2 FYEKMQ (reference sequence). This CDR3 region has 15 residues. The V end lost 2 bases, the J end lost 2 bases, and 12 bases lay between the germline ends. The CDR3 here is CASSLYAETNTEAFF. CDR3 nucleotide sequence: TGTGCCAGCAGCTTATATGCGGAGACTAACACTGAAGCTTTCTTT.

The V and J genes are TRBV30 and TRBJ2-3; 9 bases agree with TRBD1. This CDR3 region has 13 residues. With V trimmed by 5 bases and J by 0 bases, 0 bases remained unmatched. Germline CDR1 reads GTSNPN; CDR2 reads SVGIG (reference sequence). In DNA form, the CDR3 reads TGTGCCTGGGGGACAGGGAGCACAGATACGCAGTATTTT. It yields the protein CAWGTGSTDTQYF.

This clonotype was seen repeatedly, ten times or more. The junction shows a germline mismatch at one end, possibly a read error. This chain links TRBV7-2 with TRBJ2-1, with 7 positions matching TRBD1. Germline lookup yields CDR1 SGHTA and CDR2 FQGNSA. The CDR3 sequence is 15 residues long. CDR3 residues: CASSLGGTARSLGIF. In nucleotides, the CDR3 is TGTGCCAGCAGCTTAGGGGGGACAGCGCGAAGTCTAGGGATCTTC.

The chain uses TRBV6-5 and TRBJ2-1; D is undetermined. Germline V gives CDR1 MNHEY, CDR2 SVGAGI. The CDR3 is 14 residues long. The V gene lost 0 bases and the J gene lost 5 bases, with 8 bases spanning the gap. This CDR3 reads CASSYSETNNEQFF. The DNA for the CDR3 is TGTGCCAGCAGTTACTCGGAGACCAACAATGAGCAGTTCTTC.

This clonotype was counted ten times or more. The CDR3 spells CASSLGGELGNEQFF. CDR3 bases: TGTGCCAGCAGCTTGGGGGGCGAACTAGGCAATGAGCAGTTCTTC. J is TRBJ2-1 and V is TRBV5-4, with D perhaps TRBD1 or TRBD2 (5 bases each). The germline V gene has CDR1 SGHNT and CDR2 YYREEE (reference sequence). The CDR3 has 15 amino acids. V lost 0 bases and J 6 bases, leaving 13 bases between the germline ends.

The table lists this clonotype with a few counts. The chain has TRBV9 and TRBJ1-1; D unclear. Trimming removed 0 bases from V and 5 bases from J, with 8 bases in between. The CDR3 runs to 13 residues. The germline gives CDR1 SGDLS, CDR2 YYNGEE. CDR3 nucleotide sequence: TGTGCCAGCAGCGTAGATGCCGCGACTGAAGCTTTCTTT. It translates to CASSVDAATEAFF.

This clonotype was seen at least ten times. The chain carries TRBV7-2 and TRBJ1-4; 7 nucleotides match TRBD1. There are 15 residues in the CDR3. V gave up 5 bases and J gave up 6 bases; unmatched junction bases: 9. Germline V lookup: CDR1 SGHTA, CDR2 FQGNSA. The CDR3 is CASSPTQGRYEKLFF. The DNA of the CDR3 is TGTGCCAGCAGCCCCACACAGGGGCGGTATGAAAAACTGTTTTTT.

Ten or more counts support this clonotype. The chain recombines TRBV5-1 with TRBJ1-5, with D hard to call. This CDR3 is built from 15 residues. The germline V gene encodes CDR1 SGHRS and CDR2 YFSETQ. V shed 0 bases and J shed 2 bases, with 9 bases lying between them. In DNA form, the CDR3 reads TGCGCCAGCAGCTTGGCTGGGGAGGGCAATCAGCCCCAGCATTTT. This translates into CASSLAGEGNQPQHF.

This clonotype was picked up many times. V is TRBV10-3 and J is TRBJ1-1; 9 positions agree with TRBD1. There are 16 residues in the CDR3. The ends lost 2 bases at V and 3 bases at J; junction bases unmatched: 7. Germline loops: CDR1 ENHRY, CDR2 SYGVKD. The DNA for the CDR3 is TGTGCCATCAGTGAGCCTGGGACAGGGCGCTACACTGAAGCTTTCTTT. Amino acids: CAISEPGTGRYTEAFF.

This clonotype was picked up many times. The chain employs TRBV19 and TRBJ1-4, with TRBD1 matching 10 bases. The CDR3 spans 18 residues. Germline V gene sequence: CDR1 LNHDA, CDR2 SQIVND (reference sequence). V shed 5 bases and J 5 bases; nucleotides not matched to a gene: 14. CDR3 loop: CASSSLRQGASRNEKLFF. The CDR3 nucleotides are TGTGCCAGTAGTTCCCTCCGACAGGGGGCATCTAGGAATGAAAAACTGTTTTTT. The complete variable domain, with remaining parts taken from reference TRBV19 and TRBJ1-4, reads DGGITQSPKYLFRKEGQNVTLSCEQNLNHDAMYWYRQDPGQGLRLIYYSQIVNDFQKGDIAEGYSVSREKKESFPLTVTSAQKNPTAFYLCASSSLRQGASRNEKLFFGSGTQLSVL.

This clonotype was counted a few times. The chain recombines TRBV27 with TRBJ2-1, with 12 bases that match TRBD2. Trimming removed 2 bases from V and 0 bases from J; junction bases left unmatched: 5. The CDR3 sequence is 18 residues long. Germline V gives CDR1 MNHEY, CDR2 SMNVEV (reference sequence). The CDR3 reads CASSLRLAGASSYNEQFF. In DNA form, the CDR3 reads TGTGCCAGCAGTTTACGACTAGCGGGGGCTAGCTCCTACAATGAGCAGTTCTTC.

V gene TRBV5-4 combines with J gene TRBJ2-1; a possible D gene is TRBD1 (5 bases). The V end lost 5 bases, the J end lost 0 bases, and 12 bases lay between the germline ends. Germline V gives CDR1 SGHNT, CDR2 YYREEE (reference sequence). The CDR3 length is 15 residues. CDR3 amino acids: CASRSGQNSYNEQFF. The CDR3 region has the DNA TGTGCCAGCAGATCCGGACAAAACTCCTACAATGAGCAGTTCTTC.

As concerns this clonotype: A much larger clone differs from this one at a single base, so this may be a read error. This sequence joins TRBV5-5 and TRBJ2-5; 10 bases are a match to TRBD1. V lost 4 bases to trimming and J lost 5 bases; unmatched junction nucleotides: 8. Germline loops: CDR1 SGHKS, CDR2 YYEKEE (reference sequence). The CDR3 loop spans 15 amino acids. As DNA, the CDR3 is TGTGCCAGCAGCCCCACAGACAGGGGGCTGGAGACCCAGTACTTC. Protein sequence: CASSPTDRGLETQYF. The full variable domain, rest sourced from reference TRBV5-5 and TRBJ2-5, is DAGVTQSPTHLIKTRGQQVTLRCSPISGHKSVSWYQQVLGQGPQFIFQYYEKEERGRGNFPDRFSARQFPNYSSELNVNALLLGDSALYLCASSPTDRGLETQYFGPGTRLLVL.

This clonotype was observed many times. This chain joins TRBV7-6 and TRBJ2-5; TRBD2 aligns across 7 bases. Germline CDR1 is SGHVS and CDR2 is FNYEAQ. Unmatched junction bases numbered 7, after V lost 5 bases and J lost 4 bases. This CDR3 region has 14 residues. The chain's CDR3 is CASSPGLVGETQYF. In DNA, the CDR3 is TGTGCCAGCAGCCCCGGACTAGTGGGAGAGACCCAGTACTTC.

This clonotype was seen only a few times. The chain employs TRBV6-5 and TRBJ2-7, with D possibly TRBD1 on 6 matching bases. V lost 0 bases, J lost 0 bases, and 18 bases lay in between. Germline CDR1 reads MNHEY; CDR2 reads SVGAGI. There are 18 residues in the CDR3. The CDR3 loop is CASSYSRGVGERSYEQYF. Written as DNA, the CDR3 is TGTGCCAGCAGTTACTCCAGGGGAGTGGGAGAACGCTCCTACGAGCAGTACTTC.

This clonotype was found a few times. V gene TRBV6-6 combines with J gene TRBJ2-3; the D gene is possibly TRBD2 (6 bases). CDR1 and CDR2 (germline): MNHNY, SVGAGI (reference sequence). V shed 10 bases and J shed 2 bases, with 13 bases lying between them. CDR3 length: 13 residues. CDR3 DNA: TGTGCCACCCTCCGGGACTCCACAGATACGCAGTATTTT. Its protein is CATLRDSTDTQYF.

The chain carries TRBV10-3 and TRBJ2-6; the D gene is possibly TRBD1 (5 bases). From germline, CDR1 is ENHRY and CDR2 SYGVKD. The CDR3 sequence is 15 residues long. Trimming removed 4 bases at V and 4 bases at J, with 11 bases between. CDR3 in amino acids: CAISGDRAGANVLTF. The CDR3 region has the DNA TGTGCCATCAGTGGCGACAGAGCGGGGGCCAACGTCCTGACTTTC.

This chain connects TRBV12-3 or TRBV12-4 to TRBJ2-1, with 8 bases lining up with TRBD2. The CDR3 contains 19 residues. The junction had 14 bases not matched to a gene; V was cut back by 0 bases and J by 4 bases. CDR3 sequence (DNA): TGTGCCAGCAGTTTAGCCGGGGCGGGGGGCCGCCCGGGTTACAATGAGCAGTTCTTC. Protein product: CASSLAGAGGRPGYNEQFF.

J is TRBJ1-1 and V is TRBV11-2; TRBD1 aligns across 8 bases. Trimming took 5 bases from V and 4 from J; bases not matched to a gene: 6. In germline, CDR1 is SGHAT, CDR2 FQNNGV. This CDR3 has 14 amino acids. The CDR3 bases are TGTGCCAGCAGCCTTAATCAGGGGGCCACTGAAGCTTTCTTT. Translating gives CASSLNQGATEAFF.